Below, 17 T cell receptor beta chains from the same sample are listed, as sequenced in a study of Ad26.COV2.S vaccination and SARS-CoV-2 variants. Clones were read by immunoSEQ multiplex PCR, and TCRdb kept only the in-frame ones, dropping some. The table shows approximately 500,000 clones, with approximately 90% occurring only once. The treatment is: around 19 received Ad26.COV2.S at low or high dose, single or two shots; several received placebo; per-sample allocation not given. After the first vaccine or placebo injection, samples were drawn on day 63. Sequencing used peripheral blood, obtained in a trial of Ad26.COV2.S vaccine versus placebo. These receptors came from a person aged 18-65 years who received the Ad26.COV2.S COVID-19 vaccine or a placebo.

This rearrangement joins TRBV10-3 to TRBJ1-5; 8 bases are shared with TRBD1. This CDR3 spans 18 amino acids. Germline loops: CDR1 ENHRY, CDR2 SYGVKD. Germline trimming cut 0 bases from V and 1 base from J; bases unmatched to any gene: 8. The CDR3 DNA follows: TGTGCCATCAGTGAGTCCGGGACAGGAATGGGAAGCAATCAGCCCCAGCATTTT. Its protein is CAISESGTGMGSNQPQHF.

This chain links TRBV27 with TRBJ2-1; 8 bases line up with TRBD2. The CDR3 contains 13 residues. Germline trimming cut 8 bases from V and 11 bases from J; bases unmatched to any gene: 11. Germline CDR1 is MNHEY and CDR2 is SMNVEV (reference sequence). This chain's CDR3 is CASGTTAGGKQFF. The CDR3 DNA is TGTGCCAGCGGGACTACCGCGGGGGGTAAGCAGTTCTTC.

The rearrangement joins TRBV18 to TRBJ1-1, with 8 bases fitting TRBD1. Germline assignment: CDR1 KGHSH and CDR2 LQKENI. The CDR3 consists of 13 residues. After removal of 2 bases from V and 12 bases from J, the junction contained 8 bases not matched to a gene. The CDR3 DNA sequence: TGTGCCAGCTCACCATCCTCAGACAGGGGACCTTTCTTT. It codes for CASSPSSDRGPFF.

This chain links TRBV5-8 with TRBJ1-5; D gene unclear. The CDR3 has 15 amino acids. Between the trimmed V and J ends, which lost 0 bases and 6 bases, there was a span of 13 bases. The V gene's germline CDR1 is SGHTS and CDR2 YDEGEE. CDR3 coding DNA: TGTGCCAGCAGCTTGGGCGGGGATTGGAGTCAGCCCCAGCATTTT. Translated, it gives CASSLGGDWSQPQHF.

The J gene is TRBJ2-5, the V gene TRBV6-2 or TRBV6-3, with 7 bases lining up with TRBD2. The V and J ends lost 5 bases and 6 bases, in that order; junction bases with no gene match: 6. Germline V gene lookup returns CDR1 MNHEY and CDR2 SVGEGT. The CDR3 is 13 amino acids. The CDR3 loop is CASSTSGKKTQYF. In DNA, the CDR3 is TGTGCCAGCAGTACAAGCGGGAAAAAGACCCAGTACTTC.

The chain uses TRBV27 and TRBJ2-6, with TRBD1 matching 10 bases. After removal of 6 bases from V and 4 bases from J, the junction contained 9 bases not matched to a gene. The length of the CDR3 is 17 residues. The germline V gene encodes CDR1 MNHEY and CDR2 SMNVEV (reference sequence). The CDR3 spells CASRPTGGAWGANVLTF. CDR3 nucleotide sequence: TGTGCCAGCAGACCGACAGGGGGCGCTTGGGGGGCCAACGTCCTGACTTTC.

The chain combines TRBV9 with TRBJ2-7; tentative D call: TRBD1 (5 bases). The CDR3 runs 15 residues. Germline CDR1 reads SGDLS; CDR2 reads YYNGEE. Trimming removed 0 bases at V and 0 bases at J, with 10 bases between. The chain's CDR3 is CASSVVKGPSYEQYF. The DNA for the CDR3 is TGTGCCAGCAGCGTAGTCAAGGGGCCCTCCTACGAGCAGTACTTC.

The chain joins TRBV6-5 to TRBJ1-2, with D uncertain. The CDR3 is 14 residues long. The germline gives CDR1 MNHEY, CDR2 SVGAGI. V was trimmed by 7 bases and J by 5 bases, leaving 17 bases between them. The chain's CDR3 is CASTPSLGQYGYTF. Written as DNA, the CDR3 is TGTGCCAGCACCCCCTCCTTGGGCCAATATGGCTACACCTTC.

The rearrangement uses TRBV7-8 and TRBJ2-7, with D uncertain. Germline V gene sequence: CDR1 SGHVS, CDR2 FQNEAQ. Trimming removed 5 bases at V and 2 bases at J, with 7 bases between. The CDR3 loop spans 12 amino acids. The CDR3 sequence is CASSQTTYEQYF. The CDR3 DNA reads TGTGCCAGCAGCCAAACCACCTACGAGCAGTACTTC.

The CDR3: CASSLGSTGNQPQHF. DNA of the CDR3: TGTGCCAGCAGCTTAGGATCGACAGGGAATCAGCCCCAGCATTTT. J is TRBJ1-5 and V is TRBV7-2; 7 positions agree with TRBD1. With V trimmed by 1 base and J by 4 bases, 4 bases remained unmatched. The CDR3 contains 15 residues. Germline assignment: CDR1 SGHTA and CDR2 FQGNSA.

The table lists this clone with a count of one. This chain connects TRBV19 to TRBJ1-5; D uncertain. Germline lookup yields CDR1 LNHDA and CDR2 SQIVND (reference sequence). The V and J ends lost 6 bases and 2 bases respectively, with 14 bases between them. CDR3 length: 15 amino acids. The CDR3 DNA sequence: TGTGCCAGTAGAACCAAGGAGAGTGGCAATCAGCCCCAGCATTTT. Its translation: CASRTKESGNQPQHF.

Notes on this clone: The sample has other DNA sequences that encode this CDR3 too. The CDR3 DNA is TGTGCCAGCAGTCTTGGCAGCACAGATACGCAGTATTTT. Amino acids: CASSLGSTDTQYF. The gene calls are TRBV27 and TRBJ2-3; D is uncertain. The CDR3 runs to 13 residues. Trimming cost V 5 bases and J 0 bases, with 6 bases left between them. Germline-derived CDR1 and CDR2 are MNHEY and SMNVEV (reference sequence).

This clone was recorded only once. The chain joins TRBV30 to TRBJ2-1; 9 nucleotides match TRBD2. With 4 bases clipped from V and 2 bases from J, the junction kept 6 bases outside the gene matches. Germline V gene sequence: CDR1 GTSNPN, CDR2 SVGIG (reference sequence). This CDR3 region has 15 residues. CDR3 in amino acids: CAWNPEREAYNEQFF. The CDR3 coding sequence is TGTGCCTGGAATCCCGAGCGGGAGGCCTACAATGAGCAGTTCTTC. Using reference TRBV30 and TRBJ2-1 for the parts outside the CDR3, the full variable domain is SQTIHQWPATLVQPVGSPLSLECTVEGTSNPNLYWYRQAAGRGLQLLFYSVGIGQISSEVPQNLSASRPQDRQFILSSKKLLLSDSGFYLCAWNPEREAYNEQFFGPGTRLTVL.

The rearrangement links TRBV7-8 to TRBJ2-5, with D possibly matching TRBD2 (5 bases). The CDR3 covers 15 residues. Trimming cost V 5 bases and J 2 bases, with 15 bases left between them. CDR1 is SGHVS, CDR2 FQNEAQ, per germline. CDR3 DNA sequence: TGTGCCAGCAGCCCCCCCGGTCGGGGTCAAGAGACCCAGTACTTC. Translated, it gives CASSPPGRGQETQYF. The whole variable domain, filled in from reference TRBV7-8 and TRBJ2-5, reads GAGVSQSPRYKVAKRGQDVALRCDPISGHVSLFWYQQALGQGPEFLTYFQNEAQLDKSGLPSDRFFAERPEGSVSTLKIQRTQQEDSAVYLCASSPPGRGQETQYFGPGTRLLVL.

CDR3 sequence: CARAWKKTYEQYF. DNA of the CDR3: TGTGCCAGGGCTTGGAAGAAAACCTACGAGCAGTACTTC. The chain is built from TRBV6-4 and TRBJ2-7; D gene uncertain. Germline V gives CDR1 MRHNA, CDR2 SNTAGT. V gave up 9 bases and J gave up 2 bases, with 14 bases separating them. The CDR3 extends over 13 amino acids.

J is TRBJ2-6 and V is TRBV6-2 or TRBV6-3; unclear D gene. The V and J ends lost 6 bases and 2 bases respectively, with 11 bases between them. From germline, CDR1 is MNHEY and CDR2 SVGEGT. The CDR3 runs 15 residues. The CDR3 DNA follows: TGTGCCAGCAGCCAATCCTGGACTGGGGCCAACGTCCTGACTTTC. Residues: CASSQSWTGANVLTF.

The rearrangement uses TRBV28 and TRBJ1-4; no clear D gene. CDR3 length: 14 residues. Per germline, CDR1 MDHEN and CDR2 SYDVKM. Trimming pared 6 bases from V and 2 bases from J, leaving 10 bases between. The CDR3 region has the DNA TGTGCCAGCAGGGAGAGGCCTACTAATGAAAAACTGTTTTTT. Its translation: CASRERPTNEKLFF.